The rows below give T cell receptor beta chains drawn from one sample of a study of T-cell memory formation after mild COVID-19. TCRdb itself ran the 5' RACE reads through MiXCR, one entry per CDR3 protein. The data show around 450,000 distinct CDR3 sequences, about 24% seen once. The sample was PBMCs or a T cell subset sorted from them (not recorded which). These receptors were obtained from an adult woman who had mild COVID-19 (a few samples of this study predate the infection). Cell type and time point are not known. Each CDR3 is given with its conserved first and last residue. A D gene is named only where the DNA matches it firmly. Size tells how often a clone was seen (once, few, many) or the class of an expanded clone, and some rows leave it out.

few	TRBV3-1	NA	TRBJ2-1	TGTGCCAGCAGCAGTCCCCAGGAGCAGTTCTTC	CASSSPQEQFF
NA	TRBV20-1	NA	TRBJ2-1	TGCAGTGCTAGGTCACAGGAACTCTACAATGAGCAGTTCTTC	CSARSQELYNEQFF
NA	TRBV7-8	NA	TRBJ2-3	TGTGCCAGCAGCTTAGCCCGTGTGGGGCTAAAGACAGATACGCAGTATTTT	CASSLARVGLKTDTQYF
NA	TRBV24-1	NA	TRBJ2-5	TGTGCCACCAGTGATTTGCAGGCAGGACAAGAGACCCAGTACTTC	CATSDLQAGQETQYF
NA	TRBV19	TRBD1	TRBJ2-5	TGTGCCAGTAGAACCTATGGACAGGGCCAAGAGACCCAGTACTTC	CASRTYGQGQETQYF
NA	TRBV6-5	NA	TRBJ1-2	TGTGCCAGCAGACAAACAGGGTACTATGGCTACACCTTC	CASRQTGYYGYTF
NA	TRBV12-3/TRBV12-4	NA	TRBJ1-1	TGTGCCAGCCGGAGGGGGGATGGGGACACTGAAGCTTTCTTT	CASRRGDGDTEAFF
many	TRBV29-1	TRBD1	TRBJ2-3	TGCAGCGCCCCGCCCCCGGACAGGGTGCCAGATACGCAGTATTTT	CSAPPPDRVPDTQYF
NA	TRBV6-2/TRBV6-3	NA	TRBJ2-7	TGTGCCAGCCACCTTACGGGGAGCTCCTACGAGCAGTACTTC	CASHLTGSSYEQYF
NA	TRBV12-3/TRBV12-4	NA	TRBJ2-7	TGTGCCAGCAGTTCGAACCGAAATCCCTACGAGCAGTACTTC	CASSSNRNPYEQYF
NA	TRBV2	NA	TRBJ1-2	TGTGCCAGCAGTGAAAGCCCTCCCGACTATGGCTACACCTTC	CASSESPPDYGYTF
NA	TRBV4-1	NA	TRBJ2-5	TGCGCCAGCAGCCAAGGGGGAAATCGGTACCAAGAGACCCAGTACTTC	CASSQGGNRYQETQYF
few	TRBV6-2/TRBV6-3	TRBD2	TRBJ2-5	TGTGCCAGCAGTTCACTAGCGGGAGAAGAGACCCAGTACTTC	CASSSLAGEETQYF
many	TRBV5-1	TRBD1	TRBJ1-5	TGCGCCAGCAGCCTCGCCCCACAGGGGACAGGTGGCAATCAGCCCCAGCATTTT	CASSLAPQGTGGNQPQHF
few	TRBV7-6	NA	TRBJ2-3	TGTGCCAGCATCCCCTCGCCGGTACCGCCGGATACGCAGTATTTT	CASIPSPVPPDTQYF
NA	TRBV29-1	NA	TRBJ2-5	TGCAGCGTGATTTGGATAGGCGCCTTTGGGTCGGAGACCCAGTACTTC	CSVIWIGAFGSETQYF
few	TRBV20-1	NA	TRBJ2-5	TGCAGTGCTAGCGCCTTCCAAGAGACCCAGTACTTC	CSASAFQETQYF
NA	TRBV5-1	NA	TRBJ2-3	TGCGCCAGCAGCGTAATAGCGGATACCACAGATACGCAGTATTTT	CASSVIADTTDTQYF
few	TRBV6-2/TRBV6-3	TRBD1	TRBJ1-5	TGTGCCAGCACCCCCCTAAAGACAGGGAACAATCAGCCCCAGCATTTT	CASTPLKTGNNQPQHF
few	TRBV12-3/TRBV12-4	TRBD2	TRBJ2-2	TGTGCCAGCAGTCCCCGGAGCGGGGCGGCGGACACCGGGGAGCTGTTTTTT	CASSPRSGAADTGELFF
once	TRBV7-3	TRBD2	TRBJ2-1	TGTGCCAGCAGCCCGTCCGACGGGACTAGCACAACCAATGAGCAGTTCTTC	CASSPSDGTSTTNEQFF
NA	TRBV7-3	TRBD2	TRBJ2-3	TGTGCCAGCAGCTTATCGGAGCGGGAGTTCCCAGATACGCAGTATTTT	CASSLSEREFPDTQYF
few	TRBV18	NA	TRBJ2-1	TGTGCCAGCTCAGTCAGACAGGAGAAGCACAATGAGCAGTTCTTC	CASSVRQEKHNEQFF
NA	TRBV6-6	TRBD1	TRBJ1-1	TGTGCCAGCAGCTCGGGACAGGGGGCCGCTTTCTTT	CASSSGQGAAFF
many	TRBV5-5	NA	TRBJ2-2	TGTGCCAGCAGCTACGATGACACCGGGGAGCTGTTTTTT	CASSYDDTGELFF
NA	TRBV7-3	TRBD2	TRBJ2-1	TGTGCCAGCAGCTTTTTAGCGGGTGCCTACAATGAGCAGTTCTTC	CASSFLAGAYNEQFF
NA	TRBV4-2	NA	TRBJ2-7	TGTGCCAGCAGCCAAGTAGATGCAGGGGAGGAGGGGGCCTCCTACGAGCAGTACTTC	CASSQVDAGEEGASYEQYF
few	TRBV6-5	TRBD1	TRBJ2-3	TGTGCGACCTTTGACAGGGCCGTCACAGATACGCAGTATTTT	CATFDRAVTDTQYF
NA	TRBV27	NA	TRBJ2-7	TGTGCCAGCAGTTATAGGGGAGCCCGGGGCTCCTACGAGCAGTACTTC	CASSYRGARGSYEQYF
NA	TRBV5-1	TRBD1	TRBJ2-7	TGCGCCAGCAGCGGGGGGACAGGGGTTTTCCACGAGCAGTACTTC	CASSGGTGVFHEQYF
NA	TRBV7-9	NA	TRBJ2-2	TGTGCCAGCAGCCAGCGGATTAACACCGGGGAGCTGTTTTTT	CASSQRINTGELFF
NA	TRBV20-1	TRBD2	TRBJ2-5	TGCAGTGCTAGAGACGTGGGACTAGCATCCGAGACCCAGTACTTC	CSARDVGLASETQYF
NA	TRBV7-6	NA	TRBJ1-2	TGTGCCAGCAGCTTCAATGCGAAGGGGGGGGTTAACTATGGCTACACCTTC	CASSFNAKGGVNYGYTF
few	TRBV5-1	NA	TRBJ1-1	TGCGCCAGCAGAAACGGACAGAGCGGCACTGAAGCTTTCTTT	CASRNGQSGTEAFF
few	TRBV7-2	TRBD2	TRBJ2-2	TGTGCCAGCAGCATAGGGACTAGCGTCACCGGGGAGCTGTTTTTT	CASSIGTSVTGELFF
NA	TRBV7-9	NA	TRBJ2-7	TGTGCCAGCAGCTGGACGAGGGAAAGCATCTACGAGCAGTACTTC	CASSWTRESIYEQYF
NA	TRBV24-1	NA	TRBJ2-3	TGTGCCACCAGTGATTATCTAGGGACCACAGATACGCAGTATTTT	CATSDYLGTTDTQYF
few	TRBV12-3/TRBV12-4	TRBD1	TRBJ2-2	TGTGCCAGCAGGTCTCGGGACAGAAACACCGGGGAGCTGTTTTTT	CASRSRDRNTGELFF
NA	TRBV5-4	TRBD1	TRBJ2-7	TGTGCCAGCAGCCCGGGACAGAGCAACGAGCAGTACTTC	CASSPGQSNEQYF
NA	TRBV5-1	TRBD2	TRBJ2-5	TGCGCCAGCAGCTTGGATGGGACTAGGGTTCAAGAGACCCAGTACTTC	CASSLDGTRVQETQYF
few	TRBV6-2/TRBV6-3	NA	TRBJ2-6	TGTGCCAGCAGTCCCCAACCCTCTGGGGCCAACGTCCTGACTTTC	CASSPQPSGANVLTF
few	TRBV7-9	TRBD1	TRBJ1-2	TGTGCCAGCAGCTTCGGGACAGCTGGGGGCTACACCTTC	CASSFGTAGGYTF
NA	TRBV29-1	NA	TRBJ1-2	TGCAGCGTTGAAGAAGGGGCGATAGGCTACACCTTC	CSVEEGAIGYTF
few	TRBV5-1	NA	TRBJ1-1	TGCGCCAGCAGCCCCTTGGCGGGGGCAGGGTCGAACACTGAAGCTTTCTTT	CASSPLAGAGSNTEAFF
NA	TRBV19	TRBD1	TRBJ1-5	TGTGCCAGTAGTATGGACAGGGGAGGCAATCAGCCCCAGCATTTT	CASSMDRGGNQPQHF
few	TRBV12-3/TRBV12-4	NA	TRBJ2-7	TGTGCCAGCAGTTTAGGGCAAAGCGAGGCCTACGAGCAGTACTTC	CASSLGQSEAYEQYF
many	TRBV30	NA	TRBJ2-3	TGTGCCTGGAGTTTAGGACAGCCCACAGATACGCAGTATTTT	CAWSLGQPTDTQYF
few	TRBV7-3	NA	TRBJ2-3	TGTGCCAGCAGCTCTCTCCACACAGATACGCAGTATTTT	CASSSLHTDTQYF
NA	TRBV4-1	NA	TRBJ2-7	TGCGCCAGCAGCCATGGATTACCTACCGGCACCTACGAGCAGTACTTC	CASSHGLPTGTYEQYF
NA	TRBV18	TRBD1	TRBJ2-1	TGTGCCAGCTCACCAGGGACAGGGCCGGGTACTGAGCAGTTCTTC	CASSPGTGPGTEQFF
NA	TRBV19	NA	TRBJ2-7	TGTGCCAGTAGTATAGCCCCGGGGCGGCACGAGCAGTACTTC	CASSIAPGRHEQYF